This TCR beta chain appears in the sequencing data of a study of T-cell reconstitution after alpha-beta-depleted transplantation in children (dated by TCRdb to the mid-2010s). Describing the broader study: Using TCR repertoire profiling, the study followed T-cell immune reconstitution in a quantitative way in children after TCRalphabeta/CD19-depleted allogeneic hematopoietic cell transplantation. The paper as a whole reports these results and caveats: Apparently early alphabetaT-cell count recovery about two months after transplant reportedly relied on only several hundred rapidly expanded clones derived from non-depleted graft cells. In some patients, the high TCRbeta diversity seen at day 60 was put down to recipient T cells and intrathymic progenitors that had survived conditioning. Over subsequent months, a decline in hyperexpanded clone frequencies was noted, and after one year, T-cell counts and TCRbeta diversity were mostly ascribed to newly produced T cells.

This clonotype appeared a few times. Its target antigen remains unknown. The sample holds no much larger clone one base away, and base qualities are not on file. The meaning of the sample's treatment or condition label: allogeneic hematopoietic cell transplantation with graft depleted of TCRalphabeta T cells and CD19 B cells. The children who served as transplant recipients had been given grafts of TCRalphabeta/CD19-depleted allogeneic hematopoietic cells. At the junction V is shortened by 0 bases and J by 2 bases, with 19 bases in between. The germline V gene (reference sequence) gives CDR1 as MNHEY and CDR2 as SMNVEV. The CDR3 runs 18 amino acids, cysteine and phenylalanine included. Only the CDR3 portion is preserved as DNA: 54 bases, with reading frame beginning at the first base. Library preparation used PCR. TCRdb names Illumina HiSeq 2500 as the instrument used. TCR libraries were prepared with molecular barcoding, using unique molecular identifiers to normalize TCRbeta repertoire quantification. Using fastp trimming at Q25 and MiXCR clonotype assembly, TCRdb reanalyzed the public sequencing data and kept in-frame beta chains. One record per CDR3 amino acid sequence lists the most common genes and DNA. For this sample the table gives hundreds of thousands of distinct CDR3 sequences, of which over 7.5% were detected only once. Clones ranked in the top ten supply approximately 9.6% of the sample.

This TCR derives from a female patient between 2 and 10 years old who had a stem cell transplant for Fanconi anemia, so the T cells may come from the graft donor. The receptor chain draws on TRBV27 and TRBJ2-5; TRBD2 is a possible D gene, resting on 6 matching bases. Material: peripheral blood, obtained 360 days after TCRalphabeta/CD19-depleted stem cell transplant. In nucleotides, the sequence is TGTGCCAGCAGTTTATCTAGCCTAGCGCAGTACCGACAAGAGACCCAGTACTTC. This codes for CASSLSSLAQYRQETQYF.